The next 18 T cell receptor beta chains were all read from a single sample in a study of blood T cell repertoires in COVID-19. TCRdb keeps only in-frame clones here, not all; method: immunoSEQ multiplex PCR. The sample yields 200,000 to 250,000 clones, 86% seen once. What was sequenced was peripheral blood. Source of these receptors: a woman aged 45-65 years with acute or convalescent COVID-19.

V is TRBV11-3 and J is TRBJ1-1; D may be TRBD1 (5 bases). Germline V gene lookup returns CDR1 SGHNT and CDR2 YENEEA. CDR3 length equals 14 residues. With 0 bases removed from V and 4 bases from J, the gap between germline ends came to 9 bases. CDR3 DNA sequence: TGTGCCAGCAGCTTAGATAGGGGAGGCACTGAAGCTTTCTTT. It encodes CASSLDRGGTEAFF.

The chain uses TRBV7-9 and TRBJ1-1; TRBD1 matches 7 bases. The V and J ends lost 7 bases and 5 bases, in that order; junction bases with no gene match: 13. Germline V gene data show CDR1 as SEHNR and CDR2 as FQNEAQ (reference sequence). The length of the CDR3 is 15 residues. The CDR3: CASKLAGTAKTEAFF. The CDR3 bases are TGTGCCAGCAAACTGGCCGGGACAGCAAAAACTGAAGCTTTCTTT.

The chain recombines TRBV7-9 with TRBJ1-2, with D possibly being TRBD1 (6 bases). CDR1 SEHNR and CDR2 FQNEAQ come from the germline V gene (reference sequence). V was shortened by 5 bases and J by 4 bases, with 11 bases between the two germline ends. CDR3 length: 13 residues. This CDR3 is CASSPGTPYGYTF. The CDR3 nucleotides are TGTGCCAGCAGCCCCGGGACACCCTATGGCTACACCTTC.

V is TRBV2 and J is TRBJ2-5; TRBD2 matches at 7 bases. Germline V gene sequence: CDR1 SNHLY, CDR2 FYNNEI. The V segment lost 1 base and the J segment 4 bases; nucleotides outside the gene matches: 9. The CDR3 is 16 amino acids. The CDR3 reads CASSEGGGALGETQYF. The CDR3 DNA reads as TGTGCCAGCAGTGAAGGGGGGGGAGCCTTAGGAGAGACCCAGTACTTC.

This clone has only a few counts. The J gene is TRBJ1-2, the V gene TRBV11-2, with D possibly matching TRBD1 (5 bases). Trimming left V 0 bases short and J 4 bases short, with 12 bases between. The CDR3 runs to 15 residues. The germline V gene has CDR1 SGHAT and CDR2 FQNNGV. The CDR3 nucleotides read TGTGCCAGCAGCTTAGAAGCGGGGCAAGGCTATGGCTACACCTTC. Its translation is CASSLEAGQGYGYTF. Using reference TRBV11-2 and TRBJ1-2 for the parts outside the CDR3, the full variable domain is EAGVAQSPRYKIIEKRQSVAFWCNPISGHATLYWYQQILGQGPKLLIQFQNNGVVDDSQLPKDRFSAERLKGVDSTLKIQPAKLEDSAVYLCASSLEAGQGYGYTFGSGTRLTVV.

The chain combines TRBV28 with TRBJ2-5, with D possibly being TRBD2 (6 bases). Trimming took off 1 base at V and 4 bases at J, with 16 bases between the two ends. The CDR3 runs to 16 residues. The V gene's germline CDR1 is MDHEN and CDR2 SYDVKM. CDR3: CASSLYSPVEGETQYF. CDR3 bases: TGTGCCAGCAGTTTATACTCCCCGGTGGAGGGAGAGACCCAGTACTTC. Together with reference TRBV28 and TRBJ2-5, the CDR3 gives the full variable domain: DVKVTQSSRYLVKRTGEKVFLECVQDMDHENMFWYRQDPGLGLRLIYFSYDVKMKEKGDIPEGYSVSREKKERFSLILESASTNQTSMYLCASSLYSPVEGETQYFGPGTRLLVL.

Written as DNA, the CDR3 is TGTGCCAGCGCCCGAGGCTTCTCCTACGAGCAGTACTTC. It is translated as CASARGFSYEQYF. The gene calls are TRBV5-5 and TRBJ2-7; D is undetermined. The CDR3 has 13 residues. V was pared by 7 bases and J by 0 bases, with 11 bases between. From germline, CDR1 is SGHKS and CDR2 YYEKEE (reference sequence).

The rearrangement joins TRBV6-1 to TRBJ1-5; D perhaps matches TRBD1 (6 bases). The V gene lost 4 bases and the J gene lost 1 base, with 14 bases spanning the gap. Germline CDR1 is MNHNS and CDR2 is SASEGT. The CDR3 has 16 amino acids. The CDR3 protein is CASSGTVRTSNQPQHF. The CDR3 DNA is TGTGCCAGCAGTGGGACAGTCCGTACGAGCAATCAGCCCCAGCATTTT.

J is TRBJ2-1 and V is TRBV7-2, with D possibly being TRBD2 (5 bases). CDR1 and CDR2 from the germline V gene are SGHTA and FQGNSA. This CDR3 spans 13 amino acids. V lost 0 bases and J 5 bases, leaving 5 bases between the germline ends. CDR3 sequence: CASSLARDNEQFF. CDR3 in DNA: TGTGCCAGCAGCTTAGCGAGGGACAATGAGCAGTTCTTC.

The chain is built from TRBV2 and TRBJ1-3; TRBD1 is a possible D gene (5 bases). The CDR3 has 17 residues. Germline CDR1 and CDR2: SNHLY and FYNNEI. V lost 4 bases to trimming and J lost 0 bases, with 16 bases between them. The CDR3 is CASSGWGPTGSGNTIYF. The CDR3 DNA is TGTGCCAGCAGTGGGTGGGGCCCGACTGGCTCTGGAAACACCATATATTTT. Together with reference TRBV2 and TRBJ1-3, the CDR3 gives the full variable domain: EPEVTQTPSHQVTQMGQEVILRCVPISNHLYFYWYRQILGQKVEFLVSFYNNEISEKSEIFDDQFSVERPDGSNFTLKIRSTKLEDSAMYFCASSGWGPTGSGNTIYFGEGSWLTVV.

The V call is TRBV7-9, the J call TRBJ1-1; tentatively, D is TRBD1 (6 bases). The germline CDR1 and CDR2 sequences are SEHNR and FQNEAQ (reference sequence). Deletions cut 2 bases from V and 4 bases from J, with 8 bases between. The CDR3 runs to 13 residues. The CDR3 reads CASSLQGSTEAFF. The CDR3 region has the DNA TGTGCCAGCAGCTTACAGGGGTCCACTGAAGCTTTCTTT.

This chain links TRBV5-1 with TRBJ2-1, with 7 positions matching TRBD2. Trimming at V came to 4 bases and at J to 1 base, leaving 5 bases not matched to a gene. The CDR3 covers 15 residues. Germline-derived CDR1 and CDR2 are SGHRS and YFSETQ. CDR3 in amino acids: CASSIGLGSYNEQFF. The CDR3, as DNA: TGCGCCAGCAGCATAGGACTAGGATCCTACAATGAGCAGTTCTTC.

The CDR3 nucleotides are TGTGCCAGCAGCTTAGGCGGGAGCACCCGGTACAATGAGCAGTTCTTC. It is translated as CASSLGGSTRYNEQFF. The chain has TRBV7-6 and TRBJ2-1; TRBD2 matches 7 bases. Germline-derived CDR1 and CDR2 are SGHVS and FNYEAQ. The V segment lost 1 base and the J segment 4 bases; nucleotides outside the gene matches: 7. This CDR3 region has 16 residues.

The chain links TRBV5-1 to TRBJ2-3; 8 bases agree with TRBD2. The junction had 8 bases not matched to a gene; V was cut back by 0 bases and J by 2 bases. Per the germline V gene, CDR1 is SGHRS and CDR2 is YFSETQ. The CDR3 is 17 amino acids. The CDR3 loop is CASSLARGLGNTDTQYF. In DNA form, the CDR3 reads TGCGCCAGCAGCTTGGCCAGGGGACTAGGGAACACAGATACGCAGTATTTT.

The chain couples TRBV14 to TRBJ1-2, with a tentative D call TRBD1 (5 bases). The germline V gene has CDR1 SGHDN and CDR2 FVKESK. The CDR3 has 12 amino acids. Trimming took 2 bases from V and 7 from J, leaving 8 bases between them. In DNA, the CDR3 is TGTGCCAGCAGCCAATGGGGGGGTGGCTACACCTTC. This encodes CASSQWGGGYTF.

Only one count was recorded for this clone. This rearrangement joins TRBV4-2 to TRBJ2-1; TRBD2 matches at 9 bases. The junction had 12 bases not matched to a gene; V was cut back by 4 bases and J by 8 bases. The germline V gene has CDR1 LGHNA and CDR2 YNFKEQ. CDR3 length equals 16 residues. The CDR3 loop reads CASSPGPGGGVYEQFF. In DNA form, the CDR3 reads TGTGCCAGCAGCCCCGGGCCCGGCGGGGGGGTTTATGAGCAGTTCTTC.

The chain has TRBV7-8 and TRBJ2-2, with no clear D. Germline V gives CDR1 SGHVS, CDR2 FQNEAQ. Between the trimmed V and J ends, which lost 5 bases and 7 bases, there was a span of 8 bases. CDR3 length equals 12 residues. CDR3 residues: CASSPAIGELFF. The CDR3 DNA reads TGTGCCAGCAGCCCAGCCATCGGGGAGCTGTTTTTT.

V usage is TRBV6-5 and J usage is TRBJ1-2, with 9 positions matching TRBD1. Unmatched junction bases numbered 8, after V lost 2 bases and J lost 4 bases. Looked up from germline, CDR1 is MNHEY and CDR2 is SVGAGI. The CDR3 extends over 16 amino acids. The CDR3 region is CASSYDHQTGGYGYTF. In DNA, the CDR3 is TGTGCCAGCAGTTACGACCATCAGACAGGGGGCTATGGCTACACCTTC.